The 29 T cell receptor beta chains given below trace back to one sample, sequenced in a study of CDR3 diversity in severe acne. TCRdb re-called the PCR reads with MiXCR, one entry per CDR3 protein. This table holds tens of thousands of distinct CDR3 sequences, about half found once. Specimen: blood. These receptors all come from a male donor with severe acne vulgaris.

This clonotype was detected many times. The chain uses TRBV12-3 or TRBV12-4 and TRBJ2-5; 7 nucleotides align to TRBD2. The trim removed 3 bases at V and 4 bases at J, leaving 5 bases unmatched. The CDR3 totals 14 residues. The CDR3 DNA reads as TGTGCCAGCAGTTTGATAGGGGAGGGAGAGACCCAGTACTTC. It yields the protein CASSLIGEGETQYF.

This clonotype was observed many times. This chain uses TRBV2 with TRBJ2-7, with D unclear. The V end was cut by 2 bases, the J end by 5 bases, with 13 bases between. Germline V gene data show CDR1 as SNHLY and CDR2 as FYNNEI. The CDR3 is made up of 14 amino acids. The CDR3 here is CASSELHSWNEQYF. The CDR3 DNA sequence: TGTGCCAGCAGTGAACTCCACAGTTGGAACGAGCAGTACTTC. The whole variable domain, filled in from reference TRBV2 and TRBJ2-7, reads EPEVTQTPSHQVTQMGQEVILRCVPISNHLYFYWYRQILGQKVEFLVSFYNNEISEKSEIFDDQFSVERPDGSNFTLKIRSTKLEDSAMYFCASSELHSWNEQYFGPGTRLTVT.

This clonotype has more than one count but fewer than ten. The chain recombines TRBV5-1 with TRBJ1-1; D unresolved. CDR1 and CDR2 from the germline V gene are SGHRS and YFSETQ. The V end lost 2 bases, the J end lost 4 bases, and 15 bases lay between the germline ends. There are 15 residues in the CDR3. This CDR3 reads CASSFFLGRSTEAFF. CDR3 nucleotides: TGCGCCAGCAGCTTTTTTCTGGGAAGAAGCACTGAAGCTTTCTTT.

This clonotype has ten or more counts. The chain is built from TRBV2 and TRBJ2-7; tentative D call: TRBD1 (5 bases). This CDR3 region has 13 residues. In germline, CDR1 is SNHLY, CDR2 FYNNEI. Trimming pared 8 bases from V and 0 bases from J, leaving 11 bases between. The DNA for the CDR3 is TGTGCCAGCGGGGCCAGCAGCTCCTACGAGCAGTACGTC. This encodes CASGASSSYEQYV.

As for this clonotype: The junction differs from germline at one of its ends, possibly a read error. The CDR3 bases are TGTGCCAGCAGCCCGGACCGACGACGAGAAAGACTGTTTTTT. Encoded protein: CASSPDRRRERLFF. The genes are TRBV5-4 and TRBJ1-4; D ambiguous. The germline V gene has CDR1 SGHNT and CDR2 YYREEE (reference sequence). This CDR3 spans 14 amino acids.

The J gene is TRBJ1-2, the V gene TRBV29-1; no firm D call. The CDR3 is 11 residues long. Germline loops: CDR1 SQVTM, CDR2 ANQGSEA. Trimming removed 4 bases from V and 7 bases from J, with 10 bases in between. The CDR3 DNA reads TGCAGCGTTGCCACAAGGCGTGGCTACACCTTC. Its protein product is CSVATRRGYTF.

This chain links TRBV4-3 with TRBJ2-1, with TRBD2 matching 7 bases. Per the germline V gene, CDR1 is LGHNA and CDR2 is YSLEER. V was pared by 0 bases and J by 6 bases, with 8 bases of the junction left unmatched. This CDR3 has 16 amino acids. The CDR3, as DNA: TGCGCCAGCAGCCAAGATCTCTGGGGAGGGAGCAATGAGCAGTTCTTC. This encodes CASSQDLWGGSNEQFF.

This clonotype was observed a few times. This rearrangement joins TRBV25-1 to TRBJ2-3; D might be TRBD2 (7 bases). CDR1 and CDR2 (germline): MGHDK, SYGVNS. Trimming removed 11 bases from V and 2 bases from J, with 14 bases in between. CDR3 length: 13 residues. This CDR3 reads CASRGGNTDTQYF. The DNA of the CDR3 is TGTGCCTCACGCGGGGGCAACACAGATACGCAGTATTTT.

This clonotype occurred many times. The chain joins TRBV25-1 to TRBJ2-3, with 9 nucleotides matching TRBD2. V gave up 1 base and J gave up 4 bases; unmatched junction bases: 6. The CDR3 covers 16 residues. The germline gives CDR1 MGHDK, CDR2 SYGVNS. CDR3 bases: TGTGCCAGCAGTGAATGGGGCGGGAGGGCCTCAGATACGCAGTATTTT. It specifies CASSEWGGRASDTQYF.

This clonotype was counted only a few times. The rearrangement links TRBV6-5 to TRBJ1-6; 7 bases are a match to TRBD1. The trim removed 0 bases at V and 7 bases at J, leaving 3 bases unmatched. CDR1 and CDR2 from the germline V gene are MNHEY and SVGAGI. The CDR3 totals 15 residues. The CDR3 loop is CASSYSQGENSPLHF. Here the CDR3 DNA reads TGTGCCAGCAGTTACTCCCAGGGGGAGAATTCACCCCTCCACTTT.

The chain joins TRBV12-3 or TRBV12-4 to TRBJ2-7; possibly TRBD1 or TRBD2 for D (6 bases each). This CDR3 comprises 16 residues. The V end was cut by 4 bases, the J end by 2 bases, with 18 bases between. The CDR3 region is CASSSTDYRATYEQYF. The CDR3 bases are TGTGCCAGCAGTTCTACGGACTACAGGGCTACCTACGAGCAGTACTTC.

This clonotype rates as medium-sized (0.01 to 0.1%). V is TRBV5-6 and J is TRBJ2-7; D call uncertain. The CDR3 runs to 13 residues. Germline V gives CDR1 SGHDT, CDR2 YYEEEE. V lost 0 bases and J 3 bases, leaving 7 bases between the germline ends. CDR3 sequence reads: CASSLGWDYEQYF. In DNA form, the CDR3 reads TGTGCCAGCAGCTTGGGGTGGGACTACGAGCAGTACTTC.

This chain uses TRBV7-2 with TRBJ1-5; 10 bases align to TRBD1. This CDR3 has 17 residues. CDR1 SGHTA and CDR2 FQGNSA come from the germline V gene. Trimming cost V 4 bases and J 0 bases; bases outside gene matches: 6. The CDR3 sequence: CASSSGQGRFSNQPQHF. As DNA, the CDR3 is TGTGCCAGCAGCTCGGGACAGGGGAGATTTAGCAATCAGCCCCAGCATTTT.

This clonotype was found a few times. V and J are TRBV5-1 and TRBJ2-1; 12 bases are a match to TRBD2. CDR3 length: 20 residues. Germline trimming cut 4 bases from V and 10 bases from J; bases unmatched to any gene: 24. CDR1 and CDR2 (germline): SGHRS, YFSETQ. As DNA, the CDR3 is TGCGCCAGCAGCCACCCGGTTCCCCGTACTCTAGCGGGGGGGCCTCGAGAGCAGTTCTTC. The encoded protein is CASSHPVPRTLAGGPREQFF.

This clonotype occurred once. This may be a read error, as it is one base from a much larger clone. This sequence joins TRBV14 and TRBJ2-7, with D hard to call. CDR1 and CDR2 (germline): SGHDN, FVKESK. This CDR3 has 13 residues. In DNA, the CDR3 is TGTGCCATCAGCCAAATCTTATCCTACGAGCAGTACTTC. Translation gives CAISQILSYEQYF.

On this clonotype itself: A much larger clone lies a single base off, so this may be a read error. The CDR3: CASSPDLGQTTYEQYF. The CDR3 bases are TGTGCCAGCAGCCCTGACCTGGGCCAGACGACCTACGAGCAGTACTTC. The rearrangement joins TRBV5-4 to TRBJ2-7; D call uncertain. Germline CDR1 and CDR2: SGHNT and YYREEE (reference sequence). V lost 4 bases and J 2 bases, leaving 19 bases between the germline ends. This CDR3 has 16 residues.

In this sample, this clonotype turned up many times. This chain joins TRBV11-2 and TRBJ2-7; 7 bases line up with TRBD2. The V and J ends lost 3 bases and 2 bases, in that order; junction bases with no gene match: 1. CDR1 is SGHAT and CDR2 is FQNNGV in the germline V gene. The CDR3 is 13 residues long. CDR3 region: CASSLTSTYEQYF. The CDR3 DNA reads TGTGCCAGCAGCTTGACTAGCACCTACGAGCAGTACTTC.

This clonotype was recorded a few times. J is TRBJ1-3 and V is TRBV5-6; no definite D call. The CDR3 is 16 amino acids. Trimming removed 2 bases from V and 0 bases from J, with 12 bases in between. Germline CDR1 and CDR2: SGHDT and YYEEEE. The CDR3 region is CASSFFKGRSGNTIYF. The CDR3 nucleotides read TGTGCCAGCAGCTTTTTTAAGGGCCGCTCTGGAAACACCATATATTTT. The entire variable domain, with the rest obtained from reference TRBV5-6 and TRBJ1-3, is as follows: DAGVTQSPTHLIKTRGQQVTLRCSPKSGHDTVSWYQQALGQGPQFIFQYYEEEERQRGNFPDRFSGHQFPNYSSELNVNALLLGDSALYLCASSFFKGRSGNTIYFGEGSWLTVV.

This chain links TRBV6-2 or TRBV6-3 with TRBJ2-7; no firm D call. V dropped 0 bases and J dropped 0 bases, with 6 bases sitting between them. The CDR3 is 14 amino acids. Germline V gene sequence: CDR1 MNHEY, CDR2 SVGEGT. DNA for the CDR3: TGTGCCAGCAGTTACTCGCCCGGCTCCTACGAGCAGTACTTC. Amino acids: CASSYSPGSYEQYF.

The chain carries TRBV20-1 and TRBJ2-7; D is perhaps TRBD2 (5 bases). CDR1 and CDR2 (germline): DFQATT, SNEGSKA (reference sequence). The CDR3 has 16 residues. Trimming pared 5 bases from V and 5 bases from J, leaving 25 bases between. In DNA, the CDR3 is TGCAGTGCTTTGGAGGAAAGAACCTGGGAGAGGGACGAGCAGTACTTC. This codes for CSALEERTWERDEQYF.

V is TRBV3-1 and J is TRBJ2-4; possible D gene TRBD1, 6 bases. The CDR3 contains 13 residues. CDR1 and CDR2 (germline): LGHDT, YNNKEL (reference sequence). V shed 3 bases and J shed 7 bases, with 10 bases lying between them. In DNA, the CDR3 is TGTGCCAGCAGCCAGGGGGCGTGGAACATTCAGTACTTC. Its translation: CASSQGAWNIQYF.

This clonotype was observed at least ten times. V gene TRBV6-2 or TRBV6-3 combines with J gene TRBJ2-7, with TRBD1 identical over 9 bases. Germline V gene sequence: CDR1 MNHEY, CDR2 SVGEGT. J was trimmed by 2 bases and V by 9 bases; bases with no gene match: 11. The CDR3 consists of 15 residues. The CDR3 nucleotides are TGTGCCAGGGTTAGCGAGACAGGGGGACCCTACGAGCAGTACTTC. Translated, it gives CARVSETGGPYEQYF.

This chain connects TRBV7-9 to TRBJ2-6, with no clear D. The CDR3 extends over 15 amino acids. Germline assignment: CDR1 SEHNR and CDR2 FQNEAQ (reference sequence). With 5 bases removed from V and 0 bases from J, the gap between germline ends came to 8 bases. The CDR3 loop is CASSPVTSGANVLTF. The CDR3 DNA reads TGTGCCAGCAGCCCCGTTACCTCTGGGGCCAACGTCCTGACTTTC.

CDR3 sequence reads: CASSEGGGDEKLFF. The CDR3 bases are TGTGCCAGCAGTGAAGGTGGGGGTGATGAAAAACTGTTTTTT. This chain connects TRBV2 to TRBJ1-4; D possibly corresponds to TRBD1 (5 bases). The CDR3 covers 14 residues. Germline CDR1 is SNHLY and CDR2 is FYNNEI. V lost 1 base and J 6 bases, leaving 9 bases between the germline ends.

To note about this clonotype: One base away lies a much larger clone, so this may be a sequencing read error. This sequence joins TRBV5-1 and TRBJ1-2, with D possibly being TRBD1 (5 bases). The CDR3 is made up of 13 amino acids. Germline V gives CDR1 SGHRS, CDR2 YFSETQ. The V end lost 7 bases, the J end lost 4 bases, and 14 bases lay between the germline ends. The CDR3 spells CASSGSGIYGYTF. The CDR3 region has the DNA TGCGCCAGCTCAGGGTCAGGGATCTATGGCTACACCTTC.

A few counts support this clonotype. The chain has TRBV19 and TRBJ1-2, with TRBD1 matching over 8 bases. Trimming cost V 5 bases and J 2 bases; bases outside gene matches: 22. The CDR3 sequence is 20 residues long. Germline assignment: CDR1 LNHDA and CDR2 SQIVND (reference sequence). DNA of the CDR3: TGTGCCAGTAGTGCCCTAGGGGGCAGGGGGCGCAAAGGAGGAAACTATGGCTACACCTTC. It translates to CASSALGGRGRKGGNYGYTF. The variable domain in full, with the rest retrieved from reference TRBV19 and TRBJ1-2, is DGGITQSPKYLFRKEGQNVTLSCEQNLNHDAMYWYRQDPGQGLRLIYYSQIVNDFQKGDIAEGYSVSREKKESFPLTVTSAQKNPTAFYLCASSALGGRGRKGGNYGYTFGSGTRLTVV.

This clonotype has a handful of counts. The chain joins TRBV7-9 to TRBJ1-3, with 10 bases lining up with TRBD1. From germline, CDR1 is SEHNR and CDR2 FQNEAQ (reference sequence). J gave up 9 bases and V 5 bases, and 7 bases lay outside the gene matches. The CDR3 is 14 residues long. The CDR3 spells CASSAGTGDGTIYF. The CDR3 DNA follows: TGTGCCAGCAGCGCCGGGACAGGGGATGGCACCATATATTTT.

This chain connects TRBV29-1 to TRBJ1-2, with D perhaps matching TRBD1 (6 bases). This CDR3 has 13 amino acids. The germline V gene has CDR1 SQVTM and CDR2 ANQGSEA. Trimming pared 1 base from V and 2 bases from J, leaving 8 bases between. CDR3 nucleotides: TGCAGCGTTGAAGGCGGGGGCAACTATGGCTACACCTTC. Its translation: CSVEGGGNYGYTF.

About this clonotype itself: A much larger clone is a single base away; this may be a read error. This chain links TRBV20-1 with TRBJ2-3; 10 bases align to TRBD2. This CDR3 spans 16 amino acids. V dropped 0 bases and J dropped 6; count of bases not matched to a gene: 9. CDR1 is DFQATT, CDR2 SNEGSKA, per germline (reference sequence). CDR3 residues: CSARDPSATSGDTQYF. The CDR3 DNA sequence: TGCAGTGCTAGAGATCCCTCCGCGACTAGCGGGGATACGCAGTATTTT.